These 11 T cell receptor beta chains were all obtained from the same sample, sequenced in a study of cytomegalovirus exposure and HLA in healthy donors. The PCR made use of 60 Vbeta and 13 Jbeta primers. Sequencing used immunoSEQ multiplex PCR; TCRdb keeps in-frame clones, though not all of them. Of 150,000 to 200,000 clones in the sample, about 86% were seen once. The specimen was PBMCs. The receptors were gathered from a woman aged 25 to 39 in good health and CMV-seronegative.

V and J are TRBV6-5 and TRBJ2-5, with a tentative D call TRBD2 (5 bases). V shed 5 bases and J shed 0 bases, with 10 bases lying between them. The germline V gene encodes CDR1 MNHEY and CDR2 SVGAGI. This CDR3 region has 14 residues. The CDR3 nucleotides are TGTGCCAGCAGTACGGACTGGGACCAAGAGACCCAGTACTTC. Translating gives CASSTDWDQETQYF.

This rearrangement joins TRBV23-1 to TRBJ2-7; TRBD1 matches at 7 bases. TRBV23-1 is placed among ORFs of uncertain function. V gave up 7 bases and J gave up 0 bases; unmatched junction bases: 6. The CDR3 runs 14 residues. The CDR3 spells CASIAGDSSYEQYF. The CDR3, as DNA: TGCGCCAGCATAGCCGGGGACAGCTCCTACGAGCAGTACTTC.

The CDR3 region has the DNA TGTGCCAGCAGCCAAGAAACCGGGACAGGTACGTCCAATGAGCAGTTCTTC. Amino acid sequence: CASSQETGTGTSNEQFF. The chain employs TRBV4-2 and TRBJ2-1, with 8 bases lining up with TRBD1. The CDR3 is 17 residues long. CDR1 LGHNA and CDR2 YNFKEQ come from the germline V gene. The junction had 10 bases not matched to a gene; V was cut back by 0 bases and J by 6 bases.

The DNA of the CDR3 is TGTGCCAGCAGCTTAACCTCAGGCAATCAGCCCCAGCATTTT. It encodes CASSLTSGNQPQHF. The chain carries TRBV7-2 and TRBJ1-5; D is undetermined. Germline V CDR1 and CDR2: SGHTA, FQGNSA. V was pared by 2 bases and J by 2 bases, with 7 bases between. The CDR3 consists of 14 residues.

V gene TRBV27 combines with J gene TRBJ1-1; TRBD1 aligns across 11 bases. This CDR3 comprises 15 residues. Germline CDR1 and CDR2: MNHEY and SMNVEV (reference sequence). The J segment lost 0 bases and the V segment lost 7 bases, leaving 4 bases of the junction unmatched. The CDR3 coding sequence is TGTGCCAGCAACCGGGACAGGGGGATGAACACTGAAGCTTTCTTT. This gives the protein CASNRDRGMNTEAFF.

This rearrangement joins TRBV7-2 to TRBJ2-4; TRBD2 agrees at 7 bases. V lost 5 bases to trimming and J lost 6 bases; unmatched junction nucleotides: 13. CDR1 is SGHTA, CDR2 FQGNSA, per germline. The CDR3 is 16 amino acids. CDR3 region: CASSLTGGGIPNIQYF. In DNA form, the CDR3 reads TGTGCCAGCAGCCTAACGGGGGGAGGGATCCCAAACATTCAGTACTTC.

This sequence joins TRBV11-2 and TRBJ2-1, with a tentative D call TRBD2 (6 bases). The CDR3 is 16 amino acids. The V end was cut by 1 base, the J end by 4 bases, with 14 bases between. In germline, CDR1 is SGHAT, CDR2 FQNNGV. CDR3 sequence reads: CASSLAGGKKYNEQFF. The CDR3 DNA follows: TGTGCCAGCAGCTTAGCTGGGGGGAAAAAGTACAATGAGCAGTTCTTC.

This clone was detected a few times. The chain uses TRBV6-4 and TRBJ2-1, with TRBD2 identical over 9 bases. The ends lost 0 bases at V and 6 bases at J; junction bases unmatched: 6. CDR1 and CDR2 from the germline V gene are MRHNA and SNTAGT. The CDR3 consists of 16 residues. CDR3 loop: CASSDSDGTSINEQFF. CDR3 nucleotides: TGTGCCAGCAGTGACTCGGATGGGACTAGCATCAATGAGCAGTTCTTC.

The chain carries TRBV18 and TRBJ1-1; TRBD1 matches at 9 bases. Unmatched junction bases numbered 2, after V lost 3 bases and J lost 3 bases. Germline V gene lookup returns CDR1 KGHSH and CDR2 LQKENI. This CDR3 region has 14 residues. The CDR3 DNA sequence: TGTGCCAGCTCACCCGGACAGGGGCACACTGAAGCTTTCTTT. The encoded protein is CASSPGQGHTEAFF.

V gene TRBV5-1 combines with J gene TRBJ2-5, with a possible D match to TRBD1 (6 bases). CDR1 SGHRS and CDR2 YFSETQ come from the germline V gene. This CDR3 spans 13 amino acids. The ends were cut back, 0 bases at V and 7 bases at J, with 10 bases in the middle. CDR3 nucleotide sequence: TGCGCCAGCAGCTTGGCGGTACAGGGGACCCAGTACTTC. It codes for CASSLAVQGTQYF.

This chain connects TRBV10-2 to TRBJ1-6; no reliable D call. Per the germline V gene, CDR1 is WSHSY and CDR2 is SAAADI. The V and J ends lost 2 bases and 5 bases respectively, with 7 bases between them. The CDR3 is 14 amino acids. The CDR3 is CASSEDGDNSPLHF. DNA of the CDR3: TGCGCCAGCAGTGAGGACGGGGATAATTCACCCCTCCACTTT.